This is a list of T cell receptor beta chains from one sample in a study of blood T cell repertoires in COVID-19. Sequencing used immunoSEQ multiplex PCR; TCRdb keeps in-frame clones, though not all of them. The table has about 250,000 clones, approximately 86% seen once; the top ten hold around 1.7%. What was sequenced was peripheral blood. All receptors come from a woman aged 55 to 70 who had recovered from COVID-19. Both conserved end residues are part of each CDR3. The order of the fields is clone size, D gene, J gene, CDR3 length, V gene, CDR3 DNA, CDR3 protein. D genes are given only for firm matches. Clone size is shown for a subset of rows, as once, few, many or a class of expanded clone.

-,TRBD1,TRBJ1-5,14,TRBV5-7,TGTGCCAGCAGCCCCGGACAGGGCGCTCAGCCCCAGCATTTT,CASSPGQGAQPQHF
-,TRBD1,TRBJ2-2,14,TRBV27,TGTGCCAGCAGTTCTCAGGGGGCCGCCGGGGAGCTGTTTTTT,CASSSQGAAGELFF
-,-,TRBJ2-1,15,TRBV14,TGTGCCAGCAGCCATCTCCCAGGGCGGTTCAATGAGCAGTTCTTC,CASSHLPGRFNEQFF
-,TRBD1,TRBJ1-2,13,TRBV6-5,TGTGCCAGCACCCGGGACAGGTCGGGCGGCTACACCTTC,CASTRDRSGGYTF
once,TRBD2,TRBJ2-3,14,TRBV7-3,TGTGCCAGCAGCTCCGGGACTAGCGGGAATACGCAGTATTTT,CASSSGTSGNTQYF
-,TRBD1,TRBJ2-2,14,TRBV28,TGTGCCACCCTCCGGGACAGGGGCAGCGGGGAGCTGTTTTTT,CATLRDRGSGELFF
-,TRBD1,TRBJ1-2,15,TRBV9,TGTGCCAGCAGCGCGAGGGGGACAGTGGGTGGTGGCTACACCTTC,CASSARGTVGGGYTF
once,-,TRBJ2-1,16,TRBV4-2,TGTGCCAGCAGCCAAGAGGGAGCAGGGGATCACAATGAGCAGTTCTTC,CASSQEGAGDHNEQFF
-,-,TRBJ1-1,16,TRBV5-4,TGTGCCAGCAGCATCCAAACGGGACTCTCGAACACTGAAGCTTTCTTT,CASSIQTGLSNTEAFF
-,TRBD1,TRBJ1-1,13,TRBV19,TGTGCCAGTAGTCAACAGGGGGACACCTCGGCTTTCTTT,CASSQQGDTSAFF
once,-,TRBJ1-2,14,TRBV6-5,TGTGCCAGCAGTCTCTCGGTAGCTAACTATGGCTACACCTTC,CASSLSVANYGYTF
-,TRBD2,TRBJ2-5,15,TRBV3-1/TRBV3-2,TGTGCCAGCAGCCACCCATTGACGGGGGGAGATGACCAGTACTTC,CASSHPLTGGDDQYF
-,TRBD1,TRBJ1-5,16,TRBV7-2,TGTGCCAGCAGCTTAGTAATGGCAGGGGGCGGTAAGCCCCAGCATTTT,CASSLVMAGGGKPQHF
-,-,TRBJ2-7,15,TRBV5-1,TGCGCCAGCAGCTTGGGGCAGGGGAGCTCCTACGAGCAGTACTTC,CASSLGQGSSYEQYF
-,TRBD1,TRBJ2-7,16,TRBV5-1,TGCGCCAGCAGGACCCCCGGGACAGGGGCCGGCGACGAGCAGTACTTC,CASRTPGTGAGDEQYF
-,TRBD1,TRBJ1-2,14,TRBV29-1,TGCAGCGTTGTAACAGCTCAGGGGGCGTATGGCTACACCTTC,CSVVTAQGAYGYTF
-,TRBD2,TRBJ2-1,18,TRBV18,TGTGCCAGCTCACCATTGGTAGCGGGGGGGCCTGGTATAGTTGAGCAGTTCTTC,CASSPLVAGGPGIVEQFF
once,-,TRBJ1-3,14,TRBV3-1/TRBV3-2,TGTGCCAGCAGCGCACAGGGTACTGGAAACACCATATATTTT,CASSAQGTGNTIYF
-,-,TRBJ2-5,14,TRBV27,TGTGCCAGCAGTTTACTCGGTTTCGAAGAGACCCAGTACTTC,CASSLLGFEETQYF
-,-,TRBJ1-5,13,TRBV6-1,TGTGCCAGCAGTGAAGGGCTCCGGACAGCCCAGCATTTT,CASSEGLRTAQHF
-,TRBD2,TRBJ2-7,14,TRBV5-1,TGCGCCAGCAGCTTGACCGGGACTAGTTACGAGCAGTACTTC,CASSLTGTSYEQYF
-,-,TRBJ2-5,13,TRBV7-2,TGTGCCAGCAGCTTAGAAGACAGGCGGGCCCAGTACTTC,CASSLEDRRAQYF
-,TRBD2,TRBJ2-1,17,TRBV5-6,TGTGCCAGCAGCGTTTCACTAGCGGGGCCTTCTCACAATGAGCAGTTCTTC,CASSVSLAGPSHNEQFF
-,TRBD1,TRBJ2-3,15,TRBV2,TGTGCCAGCAGCCCGGACAGGGGGCGCGCAGATACGCAGTATTTT,CASSPDRGRADTQYF
-,TRBD2,TRBJ2-4,19,TRBV19,TGTGCCAGTAGTAGGATACTAGCGGGGGACCAAACAGCCAAAAACATTCAGTACTTC,CASSRILAGDQTAKNIQYF
-,TRBD2,TRBJ2-7,15,TRBV19,TGTGCCAGTAGCGACGGGACTAGCGGCTCCTACGAGCAGTACTTC,CASSDGTSGSYEQYF
-,TRBD1,TRBJ2-2,17,TRBV5-1,TGCGCCAGCAGCTTGGGGGTTGCAGGGGGCGCAGCCGGGGAGCTGTTTTTT,CASSLGVAGGAAGELFF
-,-,TRBJ2-7,13,TRBV7-2,TGTGCCAGCAGCGGCCCCGGGGAAAACGAGCAGTACTTC,CASSGPGENEQYF
-,TRBD1,TRBJ1-3,16,TRBV7-2,TGTGCCAGCAGCCCCCGGGACAGAGGCTCTGGAAACACCATATATTTT,CASSPRDRGSGNTIYF
-,-,TRBJ2-1,13,TRBV29-1,TGCAGCGTTCAAGAGGGGGGGAGGGATGAGCAGTTCTTC,CSVQEGGRDEQFF
-,TRBD1,TRBJ1-2,14,TRBV19,TGTGCCAGTAGTGTTCGGACAGGGTTGGATGGCTACACCTTC,CASSVRTGLDGYTF
once,-,TRBJ1-5,15,TRBV4-3,TGCGCCAGCAGCCAAGGTGGGGGCGGGAATCAGCCCCAGCATTTT,CASSQGGGGNQPQHF
-,TRBD2,TRBJ2-7,14,TRBV27,TGTGCCAGCCGTAGGTCTAGCGGCGGGTACGAGCAGTACTTC,CASRRSSGGYEQYF
-,-,TRBJ1-1,13,TRBV19,TGTGCCAGTAGTATAGTACAGTACACTGAAGCTTTCTTT,CASSIVQYTEAFF
-,-,TRBJ1-1,13,TRBV18,TGTGCCAGCTCAATTCAAAACCGGGCTGAAGCTTTCTTT,CASSIQNRAEAFF
-,-,TRBJ1-5,14,TRBV6-5,TGTGCCAGCAGCTCACCCAGGGGAAGCCAGCCCCAGCATTTT,CASSSPRGSQPQHF
-,TRBD1,TRBJ2-2,15,TRBV18,TGTGCCAGCTCACTGCGACAGGGGGCGACCGGGGAGCTGTTTTTT,CASSLRQGATGELFF
-,-,TRBJ1-6,12,TRBV19,TGTGCCAGTCGTCAGTCGGGAAGCACCCTCCACTTT,CASRQSGSTLHF
few,-,TRBJ1-1,17,TRBV7-2,TGTGCCAGCAGCTTAGGATCCCTTCTAATACTGAACACTGAAGCTTTCTTT,CASSLGSLLILNTEAFF
-,-,TRBJ1-3,11,TRBV10-3,TGTGCCGGAGGGCCTGGAAACACCATATATTTT,CAGGPGNTIYF
-,-,TRBJ2-7,13,TRBV7-2,TGTGCCAGCAGCTTAGGACCGCGAGGAGAGCAGTACTTC,CASSLGPRGEQYF
-,-,TRBJ1-6,13,TRBV4-1,TGCGCCAGCAGCCACCAAGGGGATTCACCCCTCCACTTT,CASSHQGDSPLHF
once,TRBD1,TRBJ2-4,14,TRBV5-4,TGTGCCAGCACCAACAGGGGGGAAGCGAACATTCAGTACTTC,CASTNRGEANIQYF
-,-,TRBJ2-7,11,TRBV7-8,TGTGCCAGCAGCCCGAATAGAGAGCAGTACTTC,CASSPNREQYF
-,TRBD1,TRBJ2-7,12,TRBV4-3,TGCGCCAGCAGTCGTGGACAGGACGAGCAGTACTTC,CASSRGQDEQYF
few,-,TRBJ1-2,12,TRBV7-9,TGTGCCAGCAGCTTTTATCAGGATGGCTACACCTTC,CASSFYQDGYTF
-,TRBD1,TRBJ1-6,17,TRBV5-1,TGCGCCAGCAGCAGAGGACAGGCGAGCTCCTATAATTCACCCCTCCACTTT,CASSRGQASSYNSPLHF
few,TRBD2,TRBJ2-5,14,TRBV7-2,TGTGCCAGCAGCTTGACTAGCGGGGGAGAGACCCAGTACTTC,CASSLTSGGETQYF
-,-,TRBJ1-5,14,TRBV28,TGTGCCAGCAGCCAAGGGCGGGCAAATCAGCCCCAGCATTTT,CASSQGRANQPQHF
-,TRBD1,TRBJ1-5,14,TRBV6-5,TGTGCCAGCAACAAGGACAGGGGAGGTCAGCCCCAGCATTTT,CASNKDRGGQPQHF
-,-,TRBJ2-2,14,TRBV19,TGTGCCAGCTCATCCGGGATCTCCACCGGGGAGCTGTTTTTT,CASSSGISTGELFF
-,TRBD1,TRBJ2-2,14,TRBV7-9,TGTGCCAGCAGCTTATTAGGGGGCGCCGGGGAGCTGTTTTTT,CASSLLGGAGELFF
-,TRBD1,TRBJ2-7,16,TRBV19,TGTGCCAGTCGGCCCTCCGGGACAGGGGGCTCTGGGGAGCAGTACTTC,CASRPSGTGGSGEQYF
once,TRBD1,TRBJ2-3,15,TRBV10-3,TGTGCCATCAAAATGACAGGGACATTGTCAGATACGCAGTATTTT,CAIKMTGTLSDTQYF
few,TRBD2,TRBJ2-7,15,TRBV19,TGTGCCAGTAGTATACCGGGCAGGGAGGGTTACGAGCAGTACTTC,CASSIPGREGYEQYF